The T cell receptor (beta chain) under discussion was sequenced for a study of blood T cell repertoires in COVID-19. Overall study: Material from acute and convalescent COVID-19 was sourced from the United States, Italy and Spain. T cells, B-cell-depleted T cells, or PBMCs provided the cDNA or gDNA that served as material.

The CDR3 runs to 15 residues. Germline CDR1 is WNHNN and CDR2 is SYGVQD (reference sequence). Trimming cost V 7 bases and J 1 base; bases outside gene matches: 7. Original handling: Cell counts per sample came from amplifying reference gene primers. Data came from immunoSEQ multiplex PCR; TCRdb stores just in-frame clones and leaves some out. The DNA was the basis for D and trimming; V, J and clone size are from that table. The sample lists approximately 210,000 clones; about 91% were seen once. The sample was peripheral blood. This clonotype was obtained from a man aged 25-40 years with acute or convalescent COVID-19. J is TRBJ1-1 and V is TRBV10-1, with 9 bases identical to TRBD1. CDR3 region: CASNFRDRENTEAFF. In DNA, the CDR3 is TGCGCCAGCAATTTCCGGGACAGGGAGAACACTGAAGCTTTCTTT.